This is a list of T cell receptor beta chains from one sample in a study of T cell repertoires in cytomegalovirus infection. TCRdb itself ran the reads through MiXCR, one entry per CDR3 protein. The sample lists roughly 760,000 distinct CDR3 sequences, roughly 36% occurring once. The sample consisted of PBMCs. The source is a human donor in good health (CMV status not recorded). Some clones in this sample may be carry-over from other donors' samples. Each CDR3 is given with its conserved first and last residue. Fields, in order: clone size, J gene, D gene, V gene, CDR3 protein, CDR3 DNA. A D gene is named only where the DNA matches it firmly. The listing skips clone size in some rows; elsewhere it reads once, few, many or a size class.

>once|TRBJ1-1|.|TRBV3-1
CASSQDPGSTEAFF
TGTGCCAGCAGCCAAGATCCGGGGAGTACTGAAGCTTTCTTT
>.|TRBJ2-3|TRBD2|TRBV7-3
CASSLKAHGGGFTDTQYF
TGTGCCAGCAGCTTAAAGGCTCACGGCGGGGGGTTCACAGATACGCAGTATTTT
>.|TRBJ2-3|TRBD2|TRBV20-1
CSARVGWTSGSTDTQYF
TGCAGTGCTAGAGTAGGTTGGACTAGCGGGAGCACAGATACGCAGTATTTT
>.|TRBJ2-1|TRBD2|TRBV28
CASSIQREGKDNEQFF
TGTGCCAGCAGTATCCAGCGGGAGGGGAAGGACAATGAGCAGTTCTTC
>.|TRBJ1-3|.|TRBV7-2
CARSTNLRRTGNTIYF
TGTGCCAGAAGCACGAACCTCCGGAGGACTGGAAACACCATATATTTT
>.|TRBJ2-1|.|TRBV29-1
CSHRTEQYNEQFF
TGCAGCCATAGGACAGAACAGTACAATGAGCAGTTCTTC
>.|TRBJ2-1|TRBD2|TRBV19
CASSPAGGARNEQFF
TGTGCCAGTAGTCCGGCCGGGGGGGCCCGGAATGAGCAGTTCTTC
>.|TRBJ2-7|TRBD1|TRBV7-2
CASSLGTGGPLSSYEQYF
TGTGCCAGCAGCTTAGGGACAGGGGGACCCCTAAGCTCCTACGAGCAGTACTTC
>once|TRBJ2-7|.|TRBV5-4
CASSLYGGYEQYF
TGTGCCAGCAGCTTGTACGGGGGATACGAGCAGTACTTC
>.|TRBJ2-7|TRBD2|TRBV6-2/TRBV6-3
CASSYGSGAYEQYF
TGTGCCAGCAGTTACGGTAGCGGGGCCTACGAGCAGTACTTC
>few|TRBJ2-2|.|TRBV27
CASSPGSNVGELFF
TGTGCCAGCAGTCCGGGGAGTAACGTCGGGGAGCTGTTTTTT
>.|TRBJ1-2|.|TRBV4-1
CASSPRWEVRGYTF
TGCGCCAGCAGCCCCCGTTGGGAGGTGCGGGGCTACACCTTC
>.|TRBJ2-7|.|TRBV7-8
CASSLAQGLPSSYEQYF
TGTGCCAGCAGCTTAGCTCAAGGACTCCCGAGCTCCTACGAGCAGTACTTC
>.|TRBJ2-1|TRBD2|TRBV5-4
CASSWELAGGPSNEQFF
TGTGCCAGCAGCTGGGAGCTAGCGGGAGGGCCTAGTAATGAGCAGTTCTTC
>.|TRBJ1-1|.|TRBV7-3
CASSWGGTTEAFF
TGTGCCAGCAGCTGGGGAGGGACCACTGAAGCTTTCTTT
>.|TRBJ1-4|.|TRBV6-5
CASSYRAGDLLTNKKLFF
TGTGCCAGCAGTTACCGGGCAGGGGATCTATTGACTAATAAAAAACTGTTTTTT
>many|TRBJ2-1|.|TRBV28
CASSRGLARYNEQFF
TGTGCCAGCAGTCGCGGGCTAGCGAGATACAATGAGCAGTTCTTC
>many|TRBJ2-6|.|TRBV7-2
CASSLYGGANVLTF
TGTGCCAGCAGCTTATATGGCGGGGCCAACGTCCTGACTTTC
>.|TRBJ2-3|.|TRBV11-2
CASSRRDLRETDTQYF
TGTGCCAGCAGCAGACGGGACCTCCGAGAGACAGATACGCAGTATTTT
>few|TRBJ2-7|TRBD2|TRBV27
CASSVPSSGGEQYF
TGTGCCAGCAGCGTTCCCTCTAGCGGAGGCGAGCAGTACTTC
>.|TRBJ1-3|TRBD1|TRBV7-2
CASSSPAMSMTGAFNTIYF
TGTGCCAGCAGCTCCCCGGCGATGTCAATGACAGGGGCTTTCAACACCATATATTTT
>.|TRBJ2-5|TRBD2|TRBV29-1
CSVEGSGITQYF
TGCAGCGTTGAAGGTAGCGGGATAACCCAGTACTTC
>few|TRBJ2-1|TRBD1|TRBV7-9
CASSGRQGGYNEQFF
TGTGCCAGCAGCGGTAGACAGGGGGGATACAATGAGCAGTTCTTC
>many|TRBJ2-6|TRBD1|TRBV12-3/TRBV12-4
CASSPGQGGFSPSGANVLTF
TGTGCCAGCAGTCCGGGACAGGGGGGCTTTAGCCCTTCTGGGGCCAACGTCCTGACTTTC
>many|TRBJ2-7|.|TRBV6-2/TRBV6-3
CASRQNYEQYF
TGTGCCAGCAGGCAGAACTACGAGCAGTACTTC
>few|TRBJ2-3|TRBD2|TRBV9
CASSVFGRAADTQYF
TGTGCCAGCAGCGTTTTCGGGAGGGCCGCAGATACGCAGTATTTT
>.|TRBJ2-7|TRBD1|TRBV27
CASSLRQGNRQYF
TGTGCCAGCAGTCTCCGACAGGGGAATCGACAGTACTTC
>.|TRBJ1-1|.|TRBV5-4
CASSTGQGLGMNTEAFF
TGTGCCAGCAGCACCGGACAAGGTTTGGGGATGAACACTGAAGCTTTCTTT
>.|TRBJ2-2|TRBD2|TRBV19
CASSPGLAIGELFF
TGTGCCAGTAGTCCGGGACTAGCGATCGGGGAGCTGTTTTTT
>few|TRBJ2-1|.|TRBV24-1
CATSAGFQAGQQFF
TGTGCCACCAGTGCTGGGTTCCAGGCCGGTCAGCAGTTCTTC
>few|TRBJ2-6|.|TRBV12-3/TRBV12-4
CASSSTPYSGQSSGANVLTF
TGTGCCAGCAGTTCCACACCCTATTCCGGACAGAGCTCTGGGGCCAACGTCCTGACTTTC
>few|TRBJ1-1|.|TRBV12-3/TRBV12-4
CASSLYGLNTEAFF
TGTGCCAGCAGTTTATACGGTCTGAACACTGAAGCTTTCTTT
>few|TRBJ2-1|TRBD2|TRBV4-1
CASSQIEMLAGNYNEQFF
TGCGCCAGCAGCCAAATTGAAATGCTAGCGGGAAACTACAATGAGCAGTTCTTC
>.|TRBJ2-6|.|TRBV4-1
CASSQETEKAGANVLTF
TGCGCCAGCAGCCAAGAAACGGAAAAGGCTGGGGCCAACGTCCTGACTTTC
>.|TRBJ1-5|.|TRBV27
CASSLEIGQPQHF
TGTGCCAGCAGTTTGGAGATAGGTCAGCCCCAGCATTTT
>.|TRBJ2-1|TRBD2|TRBV12-3/TRBV12-4
CASSGQSTSGPNEQFF
TGTGCCAGCAGTGGACAGAGTACTAGCGGACCTAATGAGCAGTTCTTC